The sequence of this T cell receptor beta chain was determined in a study of T cell changes during pregnancy in multiple sclerosis. Clones were sequenced by immunoSEQ multiplex PCR, and TCRdb holds only the in-frame ones, with some missing. The top ten hold 4.3% of the sample, which has around 96,000 clones, around 93% seen once. The CDR3 is 15 residues long. V was clipped by 4 bases and J by 1 base; unmatched bases: 6. The germline CDR1 and CDR2 sequences are SGHRS and YFSETQ. The chain couples TRBV5-1 to TRBJ2-5; 8 bases fit TRBD2. This TCR derives from a female donor with multiple sclerosis, enrolled in a pregnancy study. The sample consisted of peripheral blood, taken in the first trimester of pregnancy. Written as DNA, the CDR3 is TGCGCCAGCAGCCGTACCGGGGGGGGCCAAGAGACCCAGTACTTC. This gives the protein CASSRTGGGQETQYF.